This entry lists 6 T cell receptor beta chains sequenced from one sample in a study of immune cell composition in non-small cell lung cancer (dated by TCRdb to the late 2010s). The library was built by means of the immunoSEQ multiplex PCR assay. Imported from immuneACCESS, the table was reduced by TCRdb to in-frame sequences with V and J called. These copies leave out some clones; in studies compared against another copy, an unresolved V gene accounts for under half, and the cause of the remainder is not known. For this sample there are over 12,000 clones; around 63% appear just once. The ten largest clones add up to 6% to 9% of the sample. The sequencing sample was made of lung tumor tissue. The source is a human donor with non-small cell lung cancer.

V and J are TRBV11-2 and TRBJ1-2; D is perhaps TRBD1 (5 bases). Trimming removed 5 bases from V and 8 bases from J, with 12 bases in between. The CDR3 runs to 12 residues. CDR1 SGHAT and CDR2 FQNNGV come from the germline V gene. CDR3 sequence (DNA): TGTGCCAGCAGCAATCGGGGGTGGGGCTACACCTTC. Its protein product is CASSNRGWGYTF.

The chain has TRBV10-3 and TRBJ1-1; tentatively, D is TRBD1 (6 bases). The CDR3 spans 14 residues. Deletions cut 6 bases from V and 1 base from J, with 12 bases between. Germline-derived CDR1 and CDR2 are ENHRY and SYGVKD. DNA for the CDR3: TGTGCCATCAGGCAGGGGAGTGAGAACACTGAAGCTTTCTTT. Residues: CAIRQGSENTEAFF.

The rearrangement joins TRBV9 to TRBJ2-7; 9 bases align to TRBD2. Germline V gene lookup returns CDR1 SGDLS and CDR2 YYNGEE. The CDR3 is made up of 15 amino acids. Losses at the gene ends were 1 base for V and 0 bases for J; bases not matched to a gene: 2. The CDR3 spells CASSVLAGNSYEQYF. CDR3 sequence (DNA): TGTGCCAGCAGCGTACTAGCGGGGAACTCCTACGAGCAGTACTTC.

The rearrangement uses TRBV5-5 and TRBJ1-5; maybe TRBD1 (5 bases). This CDR3 comprises 14 residues. CDR1 is SGHKS and CDR2 is YYEKEE in the germline V gene (reference sequence). Trimming took off 2 bases at V and 8 bases at J, with 14 bases between the two ends. CDR3 loop: CASSFPGLTEPQHF. The DNA of the CDR3 is TGTGCCAGCAGCTTCCCAGGGTTAACGGAGCCCCAGCATTTT.

The chain recombines TRBV28 with TRBJ1-2; unclear D gene. The CDR3 length is 12 residues. Trimming took off 2 bases at V and 5 bases at J, with 6 bases between the two ends. Germline values: CDR1 MDHEN, CDR2 SYDVKM. CDR3 in DNA: TGTGCCAGCAGTTTAAGACTATATGGCTACACCTTC. Translating it yields CASSLRLYGYTF.

The chain uses TRBV7-3 and TRBJ1-6, with 10 bases lining up with TRBD1. Trimming cost V 4 bases and J 6 bases; bases outside gene matches: 3. Germline-derived CDR1 and CDR2 are SGHTA and FQGTGA. The CDR3 loop spans 15 amino acids. The DNA of the CDR3 is TGTGCCAGCAGCTCGACAGGGGGCCGTAATTCACCCCTCCACTTT. Amino acid sequence: CASSSTGGRNSPLHF.